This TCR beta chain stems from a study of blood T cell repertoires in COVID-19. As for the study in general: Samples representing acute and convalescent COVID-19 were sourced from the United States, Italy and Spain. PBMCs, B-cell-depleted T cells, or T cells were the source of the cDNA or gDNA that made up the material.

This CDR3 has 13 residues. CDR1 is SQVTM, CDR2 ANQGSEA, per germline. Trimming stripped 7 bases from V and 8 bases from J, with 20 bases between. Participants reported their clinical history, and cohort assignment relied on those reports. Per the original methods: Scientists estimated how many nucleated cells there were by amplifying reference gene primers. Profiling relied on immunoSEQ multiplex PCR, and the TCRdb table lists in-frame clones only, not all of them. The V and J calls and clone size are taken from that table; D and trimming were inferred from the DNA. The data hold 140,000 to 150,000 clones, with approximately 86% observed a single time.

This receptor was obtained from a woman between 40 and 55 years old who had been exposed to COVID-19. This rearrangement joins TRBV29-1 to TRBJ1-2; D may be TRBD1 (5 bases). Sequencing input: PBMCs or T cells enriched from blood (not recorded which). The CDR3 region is CSGKRQGFEGYTF. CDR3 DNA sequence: TGCAGCGGTAAACGCCAGGGTTTTGAGGGCTACACCTTC.